These 20 T cell receptor beta chains were all obtained from the same sample, sequenced in a study of PD-1 blockade in classical Hodgkin lymphoma. Documented time point: cycle 4 day 1 (C4D1), after less than 7 weeks of nivolumab. Every patient experienced relapse after autologous stem cell transplantation, and brentuximab vedotin exposure varied. From thawed PBMCs, CD4+ T cells were purified using magnetic negative selection. Some clones are missing from TCRdb's copy, which holds only in-frame ones; the method was immunoSEQ multiplex PCR. Here the sample spans roughly 32,000 clones, about 94% being singletons. The specimen comprised CD4+ T cells from blood, sampled before the fourth cycle of nivolumab. These receptors originate from a human donor with classical Hodgkin lymphoma.

The CDR3 here is CAMGTSLSTDTQYF. The CDR3 DNA is TGTGCCATGGGGACTAGCTTGAGCACAGATACGCAGTATTTT. This sequence joins TRBV10-3 and TRBJ2-3, with 9 bases that match TRBD2. From germline, CDR1 is ENHRY and CDR2 SYGVKD. This CDR3 is built from 14 residues. With V trimmed by 9 bases and J by 0 bases, 4 bases remained unmatched.

The chain recombines TRBV15 with TRBJ1-5; no clear D. This CDR3 contains 15 residues. Trimming took 1 base from V and 0 from J, leaving 7 bases between them. Per germline, CDR1 LNHNV and CDR2 YYDKDF (reference sequence). The CDR3 reads CATSRGGNSNQPQHF. The CDR3 bases are TGTGCCACCAGCAGAGGAGGGAATAGCAATCAGCCCCAGCATTTT.

The chain recombines TRBV30 with TRBJ1-2; D remains ambiguous. The CDR3 length is 15 residues. V gave up 0 bases and J gave up 0 bases, with 11 bases separating them. In germline, CDR1 is GTSNPN, CDR2 SVGIG (reference sequence). The CDR3, as DNA: TGTGCCTGGAGTGTTGGTAGGACTACTAACTATGGCTACACCTTC. Amino acids: CAWSVGRTTNYGYTF.

The J gene is TRBJ1-1, the V gene TRBV15, with 11 bases that match TRBD1. From germline, CDR1 is LNHNV and CDR2 YYDKDF (reference sequence). Unmatched junction bases numbered 21, after V lost 0 bases and J lost 6 bases. There are 21 residues in the CDR3. CDR3 loop: CATSRDRTGGGGWLLSPEAFF. As DNA, the CDR3 is TGTGCCACCAGCAGAGATAGGACAGGGGGCGGAGGATGGCTTTTGAGCCCTGAAGCTTTCTTT.

This chain links TRBV28 with TRBJ1-2; D unresolved. V was cut by 2 bases and J by 3 bases, with 10 bases left in between. Germline V gene lookup returns CDR1 MDHEN and CDR2 SYDVKM. This CDR3 has 14 residues. DNA for the CDR3: TGTGCCAGCAGTTTAGAGCCCCGGGACTATGGCTACACCTTC. Translation: CASSLEPRDYGYTF.

The chain joins TRBV29-1 to TRBJ1-4; no definite D call. Trimming shortened V by 4 bases and J by 0 bases, and 3 bases separated the two germline ends. CDR3 length: 12 amino acids. Germline assignment: CDR1 SQVTM and CDR2 ANQGSEA. This CDR3 is CSVAATNEKLFF. CDR3 bases: TGCAGCGTTGCTGCAACTAATGAAAAACTGTTTTTT.

This clone has just one count. The CDR3 reads CASSQSNLGGAVGYTF. The CDR3 DNA follows: TGTGCCAGCTCACAGAGTAATCTCGGGGGGGCTGTTGGCTACACCTTC. The chain combines TRBV18 with TRBJ1-2; D is perhaps TRBD1 (6 bases). The germline V gene encodes CDR1 KGHSH and CDR2 LQKENI. Trimming removed 4 bases from V and 7 bases from J, with 22 bases in between. The CDR3 spans 16 residues.

The rearrangement joins TRBV6-5 to TRBJ2-7; tentative D call: TRBD1 (5 bases). The CDR3 spans 13 residues. Germline V CDR1 and CDR2: MNHEY, SVGAGI. V was clipped by 8 bases and J by 3 bases, with 14 bases between them. CDR3 sequence (DNA): TGTGCCAGCCAGAGTACAGGAGTCTACGAGCAGTACTTC. Translation: CASQSTGVYEQYF.

With respect to this clone: The limits of the CDR3 on the DNA are not certain, so only TCRdb's listed CDR3 is given. J is TRBJ2-5 and V is TRBV25-1; the table calls TRBD1, which could not be checked here. Germline V gene data show CDR1 as MGHDK and CDR2 as SYGVNS. Termini included, the CDR3 measures 16 amino acids. The CDR3 sequence is CASSESDRFGSGTQYF.

CDR3 in amino acids: CASSQVDEQFF. CDR3 nucleotide sequence: TGCGCCAGCAGCCAAGTCGATGAGCAGTTCTTC. This rearrangement joins TRBV4-1 to TRBJ2-1; D ambiguous. The V end was cut by 1 base, the J end by 8 bases, with 3 bases between. There are 11 residues in the CDR3. The germline CDR1 and CDR2 sequences are MGHRA and YSYEKL.

The rearrangement uses TRBV27 and TRBJ2-7; D unresolved. This CDR3 region has 16 residues. Germline loops: CDR1 MNHEY, CDR2 SMNVEV (reference sequence). Trimming took 7 bases from V and 2 from J, leaving 21 bases between them. CDR3 DNA: TGTGCCAGCACCCTCTCGGTGGGTCGGTGGGCCTACGAGCAGTACTTC. Translation: CASTLSVGRWAYEQYF.

This sequence joins TRBV2 and TRBJ2-6; D is unresolved. Deletions cut 4 bases from V and 0 bases from J, with 7 bases between. There are 15 residues in the CDR3. CDR1 and CDR2 (germline): SNHLY, FYNNEI. The CDR3 region is CASSVSGSGANVLTF. CDR3 DNA: TGTGCCAGCAGTGTTTCGGGCTCTGGGGCCAACGTCCTGACTTTC.

V usage is TRBV2 and J usage is TRBJ2-5, with a tentative D call TRBD2 (5 bases). CDR3 length: 15 residues. The V end was cut by 4 bases, the J end by 5 bases, with 17 bases between. Looked up from germline, CDR1 is SNHLY and CDR2 is FYNNEI. The CDR3 DNA reads TGTGCCAGCAGTGTCCTCGTCGGGGTTGGGGAGACCCAGTACTTC. This translates into CASSVLVGVGETQYF.

This chain links TRBV7-8 with TRBJ1-3; possible D gene TRBD1, 5 bases. The germline gives CDR1 SGHVS, CDR2 FQNEAQ. V shed 5 bases and J shed 0 bases, with 23 bases lying between them. The CDR3 sequence is 19 residues long. The chain's CDR3 is CASSPTGVGVRSSGNTIYF. The CDR3 nucleotides read TGTGCCAGCAGCCCAACAGGTGTCGGTGTCAGGAGCTCTGGAAACACCATATATTTT.

The chain employs TRBV7-2 and TRBJ1-1; D is unresolved. There are 15 residues in the CDR3. V lost 1 base and J 0 bases, leaving 9 bases between the germline ends. Germline V gene data show CDR1 as SGHTA and CDR2 as FQGNSA. The CDR3 DNA reads as TGTGCCAGCAGCTTAGGGGTGGGCATGAACACTGAAGCTTTCTTT. Its protein product is CASSLGVGMNTEAFF.

The rearrangement joins TRBV7-9 to TRBJ1-2, with D possibly being TRBD1 (5 bases). Looked up from germline, CDR1 is SEHNR and CDR2 is FQNEAQ (reference sequence). Trimming removed 8 bases at V and 0 bases at J, with 10 bases between. This CDR3 comprises 13 residues. The CDR3 sequence: CASLGGTNYGYTF. CDR3 nucleotides: TGTGCCAGCCTCGGGGGTACTAACTATGGCTACACCTTC.

In DNA, the CDR3 is TGTGCCAGCAGCCGTTTAACAGGGATCCCCCTCTCTGGGGCCAACGTCCTGACTTTC. This translates into CASSRLTGIPLSGANVLTF. The genes are TRBV27 and TRBJ2-6, with a tentative D call TRBD1 (6 bases). CDR1 MNHEY and CDR2 SMNVEV come from the germline V gene (reference sequence). V lost 6 bases and J lost 0, with 21 bases in between. This CDR3 is built from 19 residues.

This clone was counted a single time. The rearrangement links TRBV9 to TRBJ2-1; D possibly uses TRBD1 or TRBD2 (5 bases each). This CDR3 comprises 15 residues. The V gene's germline CDR1 is SGDLS and CDR2 YYNGEE. V lost 4 bases and J lost 5, with 16 bases in between. CDR3 sequence (DNA): TGTGCCAGCAGCCCCATGAGGGACGGAAACAATGAGCAGTTCTTC. This encodes CASSPMRDGNNEQFF.

J is TRBJ1-3 and V is TRBV30; D gene ambiguous. V dropped 8 bases and J dropped 0 bases, with 14 bases sitting between them. The CDR3 length is 14 residues. The V gene's germline CDR1 is GTSNPN and CDR2 SVGIG (reference sequence). Here the CDR3 DNA reads TGTGCCCTAAGACGGGGTGTCTCTGGAAACACCATATATTTT. Protein sequence: CALRRGVSGNTIYF.

The chain recombines TRBV2 with TRBJ1-2; a possible D gene is TRBD1 (5 bases). CDR3 length equals 14 residues. The V and J ends lost 6 bases and 3 bases respectively, with 14 bases between them. CDR1 and CDR2 (germline): SNHLY, FYNNEI. The CDR3 nucleotides are TGTGCCAGCAGGATGGGGGGTAGCGACTATGGCTACACCTTC. Translation gives CASRMGGSDYGYTF.